A selection of T cell receptor beta chains follows, all from one sample in a study of technical replicates of blood from several donors. Sequenced by immunoSEQ multiplex PCR; TCRdb stores in-frame clones only, minus some. The sample has around 100,000 clones; 96% are singletons. The sample was T cells isolated from PBMCs. All receptors derive from a human donor in good health. Each CDR3 is given with its conserved first and last residue. Where a row states a size, it is once, few, many or the class of an expanded clone; other rows omit it.

j_gene | v_gene | len | abundance | CDR3aa
TRBJ1-2 | TRBV15 | 14 | once | CATSRVQGFDGYTF
TRBJ2-5 | TRBV15 | 15 | NA | CATSPRTGGLETQYF
TRBJ2-3 | TRBV19 | 17 | NA | CASSTLDRGRLTDTQYF
TRBJ1-1 | TRBV7-3 | 13 | NA | CASSFDRGTEAFF
TRBJ2-2 | TRBV19 | 14 | NA | CASSIGGNTGELFF
TRBJ2-7 | TRBV6-5 | 15 | once | CASSYFTSPPYEQYF
TRBJ2-7 | TRBV28 | 19 | NA | CASSFPTSGFRPPTYEQYF
TRBJ2-7 | TRBV5-4 | 20 | once | CASSKDQGLAGGPSSYEQYF
TRBJ2-1 | TRBV11-2 | 11 | NA | CASSFSFEQFF
TRBJ1-6 | TRBV4-1 | 17 | NA | CASSLRPGTGDNSPLHF
TRBJ2-4 | TRBV5-1 | 14 | NA | CASSLSGVGYIQYF
TRBJ1-1 | TRBV5-4 | 13 | NA | CASSLGGGTEAFF
TRBJ1-5 | TRBV4-1 | 14 | NA | CASSPPGESEPQHF
TRBJ2-1 | TRBV6-6 | 12 | NA | CASRRGNNEQFF
TRBJ2-5 | TRBV7-6 | 15 | NA | CASSLLASGTETQYF
TRBJ1-2 | TRBV25-1 | 13 | NA | CASREGAGSGYTF
TRBJ2-7 | TRBV5-4 | 14 | NA | CASRGDRSSYEQYF
TRBJ2-7 | TRBV11-3 | 17 | NA | CASSLVGIGAEPYEQYF
TRBJ1-1 | TRBV7-9 | 13 | NA | CASSLLMNTEAFF
TRBJ2-5 | TRBV5-1 | 13 | NA | CASSAGQKETQYF
TRBJ1-2 | TRBV7-6 | 14 | NA | CASSLDQGFDGYTF
TRBJ2-1 | TRBV14 | 16 | NA | CASSQDRGPLYNEQFF
TRBJ2-3 | TRBV5-4 | 16 | NA | CASSPRQGVVTDTQYF
TRBJ1-2 | TRBV29-1 | 15 | NA | CSVEEGLGHPYGYTF
TRBJ2-1 | TRBV7-9 | 15 | NA | CASSLSYRGVDEQFF
TRBJ1-4 | TRBV11-3 | 14 | NA | CASSRQGAVEKLFF
TRBJ2-5 | TRBV6-1 | 14 | NA | CASSETGSAETQYF
TRBJ2-1 | TRBV18 | 16 | NA | CASSPLAGSSYNEQFF
TRBJ2-2 | TRBV7-2 | 15 | NA | CASSSGVGNTGELFF
TRBJ1-6 | TRBV7-9 | 14 | NA | CASSRDRFSSPLHF
TRBJ2-4 | TRBV11-2 | 15 | NA | CASSSAGAPVNIQYF
TRBJ1-4 | TRBV6-4 | 16 | NA | CASSDPPSLSGEKLFF
TRBJ2-7 | TRBV7-8 | 16 | NA | CASSLSRGDLTYEQYF
TRBJ1-5 | TRBV28 | 15 | NA | CASSLISRANQPQHF
TRBJ2-7 | TRBV7-9 | 11 | NA | CASSPQYEQYF
TRBJ2-3 | TRBV18 | 16 | NA | CASPLGTRIGADTQYF
TRBJ1-2 | TRBV5-1 | 12 | once | CASRTGGDGYTF
TRBJ1-5 | TRBV5-8 | 16 | once | CASSLYSVGVNQPQHF
TRBJ1-1 | TRBV6-1 | 13 | NA | CASSERGNTEAFF
TRBJ1-3 | TRBV6-1 | 15 | NA | CATRFTGNSGNTIYF
TRBJ1-5 | TRBV27 | 12 | few | CASSPTSGPQHF
TRBJ2-4 | TRBV19 | 13 | NA | CASSMGSEAIQYF
TRBJ2-7 | TRBV2 | 14 | NA | CATYRDRDTYEQYF
TRBJ1-2 | TRBV6-5 | 12 | once | CASSPFGYGYTF